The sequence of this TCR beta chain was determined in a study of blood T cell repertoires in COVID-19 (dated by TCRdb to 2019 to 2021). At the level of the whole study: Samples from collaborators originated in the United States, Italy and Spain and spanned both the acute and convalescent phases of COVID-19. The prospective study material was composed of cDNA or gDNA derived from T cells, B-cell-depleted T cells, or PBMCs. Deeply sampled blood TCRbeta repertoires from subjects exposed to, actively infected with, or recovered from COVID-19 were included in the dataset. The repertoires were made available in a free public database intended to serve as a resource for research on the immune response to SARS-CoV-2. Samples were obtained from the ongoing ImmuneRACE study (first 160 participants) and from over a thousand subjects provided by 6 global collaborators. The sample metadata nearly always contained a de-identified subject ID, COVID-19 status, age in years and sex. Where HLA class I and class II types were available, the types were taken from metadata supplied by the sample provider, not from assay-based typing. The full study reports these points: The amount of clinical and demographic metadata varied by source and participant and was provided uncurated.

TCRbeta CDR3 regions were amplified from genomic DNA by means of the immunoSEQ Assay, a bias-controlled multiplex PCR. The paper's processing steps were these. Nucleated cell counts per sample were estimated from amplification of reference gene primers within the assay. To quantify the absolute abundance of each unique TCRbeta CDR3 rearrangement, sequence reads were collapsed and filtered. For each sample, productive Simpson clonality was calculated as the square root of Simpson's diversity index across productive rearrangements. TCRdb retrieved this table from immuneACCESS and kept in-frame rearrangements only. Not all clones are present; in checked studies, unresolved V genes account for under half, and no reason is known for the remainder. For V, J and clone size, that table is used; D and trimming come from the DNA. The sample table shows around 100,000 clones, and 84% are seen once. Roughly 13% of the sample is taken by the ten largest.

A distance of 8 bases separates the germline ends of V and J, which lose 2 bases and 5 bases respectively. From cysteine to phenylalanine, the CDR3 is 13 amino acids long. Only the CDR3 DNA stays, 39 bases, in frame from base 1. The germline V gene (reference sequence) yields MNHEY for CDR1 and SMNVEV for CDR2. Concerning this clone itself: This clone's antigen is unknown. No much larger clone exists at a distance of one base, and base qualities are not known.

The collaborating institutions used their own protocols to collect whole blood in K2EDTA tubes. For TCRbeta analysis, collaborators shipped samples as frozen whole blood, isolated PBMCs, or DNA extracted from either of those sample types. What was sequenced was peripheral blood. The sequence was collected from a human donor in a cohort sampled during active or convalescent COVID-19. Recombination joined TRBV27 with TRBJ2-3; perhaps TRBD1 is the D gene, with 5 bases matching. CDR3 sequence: CASSLGRGDTQYF. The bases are TGTGCCAGCAGTTTAGGTAGGGGAGATACGCAGTATTTT.